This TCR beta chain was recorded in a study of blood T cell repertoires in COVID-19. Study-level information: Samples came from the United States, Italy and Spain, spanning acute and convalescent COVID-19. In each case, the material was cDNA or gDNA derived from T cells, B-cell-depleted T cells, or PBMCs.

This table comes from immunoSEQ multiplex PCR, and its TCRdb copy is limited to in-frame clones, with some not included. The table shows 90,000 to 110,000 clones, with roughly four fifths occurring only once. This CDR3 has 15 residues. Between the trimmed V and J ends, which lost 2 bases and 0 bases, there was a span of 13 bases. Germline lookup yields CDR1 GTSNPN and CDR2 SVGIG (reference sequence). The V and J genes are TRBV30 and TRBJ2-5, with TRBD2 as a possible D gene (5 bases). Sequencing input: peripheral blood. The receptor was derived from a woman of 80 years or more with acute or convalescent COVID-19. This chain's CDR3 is CAWSRGLGYQETQYF. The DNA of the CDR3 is TGTGCCTGGAGTCGAGGGTTAGGGTACCAAGAGACCCAGTACTTC.